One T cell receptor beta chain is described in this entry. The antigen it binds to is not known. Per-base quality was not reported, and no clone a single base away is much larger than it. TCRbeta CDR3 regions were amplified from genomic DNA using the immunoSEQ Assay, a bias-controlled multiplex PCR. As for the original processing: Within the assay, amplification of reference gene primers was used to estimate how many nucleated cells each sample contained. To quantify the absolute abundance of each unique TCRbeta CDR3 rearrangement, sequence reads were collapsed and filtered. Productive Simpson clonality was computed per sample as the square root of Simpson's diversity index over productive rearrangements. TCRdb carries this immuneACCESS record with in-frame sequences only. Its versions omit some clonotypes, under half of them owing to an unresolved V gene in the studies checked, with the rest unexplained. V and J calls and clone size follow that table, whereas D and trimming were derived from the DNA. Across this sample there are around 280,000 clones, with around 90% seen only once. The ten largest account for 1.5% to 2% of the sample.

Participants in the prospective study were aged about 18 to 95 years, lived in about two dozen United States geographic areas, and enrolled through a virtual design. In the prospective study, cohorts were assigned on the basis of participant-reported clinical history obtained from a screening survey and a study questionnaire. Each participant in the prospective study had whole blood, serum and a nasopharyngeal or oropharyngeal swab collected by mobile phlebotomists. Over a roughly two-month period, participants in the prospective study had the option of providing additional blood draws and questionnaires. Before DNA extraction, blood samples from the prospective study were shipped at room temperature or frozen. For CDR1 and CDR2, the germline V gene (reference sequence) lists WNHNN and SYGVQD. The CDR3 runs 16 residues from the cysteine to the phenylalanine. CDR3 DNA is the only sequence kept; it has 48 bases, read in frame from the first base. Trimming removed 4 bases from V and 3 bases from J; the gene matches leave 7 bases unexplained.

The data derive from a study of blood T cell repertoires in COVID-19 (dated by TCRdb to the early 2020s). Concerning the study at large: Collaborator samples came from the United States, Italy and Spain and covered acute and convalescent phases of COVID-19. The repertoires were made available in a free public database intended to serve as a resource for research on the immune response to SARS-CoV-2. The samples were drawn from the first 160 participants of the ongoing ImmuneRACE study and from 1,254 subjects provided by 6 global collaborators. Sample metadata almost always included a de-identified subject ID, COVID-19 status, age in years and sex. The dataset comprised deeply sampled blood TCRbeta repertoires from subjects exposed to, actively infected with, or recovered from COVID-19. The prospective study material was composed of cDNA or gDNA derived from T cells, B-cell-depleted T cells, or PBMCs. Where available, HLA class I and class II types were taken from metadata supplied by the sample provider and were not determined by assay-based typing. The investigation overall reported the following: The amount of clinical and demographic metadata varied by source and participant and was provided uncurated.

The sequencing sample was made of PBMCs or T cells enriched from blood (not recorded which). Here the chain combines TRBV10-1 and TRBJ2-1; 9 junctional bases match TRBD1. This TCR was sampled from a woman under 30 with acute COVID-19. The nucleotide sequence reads TGCGCCAGCAGTGCGTCCGGGACAGGGAGCTACAATGAGCAGTTCTTC. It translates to CASSASGTGSYNEQFF.